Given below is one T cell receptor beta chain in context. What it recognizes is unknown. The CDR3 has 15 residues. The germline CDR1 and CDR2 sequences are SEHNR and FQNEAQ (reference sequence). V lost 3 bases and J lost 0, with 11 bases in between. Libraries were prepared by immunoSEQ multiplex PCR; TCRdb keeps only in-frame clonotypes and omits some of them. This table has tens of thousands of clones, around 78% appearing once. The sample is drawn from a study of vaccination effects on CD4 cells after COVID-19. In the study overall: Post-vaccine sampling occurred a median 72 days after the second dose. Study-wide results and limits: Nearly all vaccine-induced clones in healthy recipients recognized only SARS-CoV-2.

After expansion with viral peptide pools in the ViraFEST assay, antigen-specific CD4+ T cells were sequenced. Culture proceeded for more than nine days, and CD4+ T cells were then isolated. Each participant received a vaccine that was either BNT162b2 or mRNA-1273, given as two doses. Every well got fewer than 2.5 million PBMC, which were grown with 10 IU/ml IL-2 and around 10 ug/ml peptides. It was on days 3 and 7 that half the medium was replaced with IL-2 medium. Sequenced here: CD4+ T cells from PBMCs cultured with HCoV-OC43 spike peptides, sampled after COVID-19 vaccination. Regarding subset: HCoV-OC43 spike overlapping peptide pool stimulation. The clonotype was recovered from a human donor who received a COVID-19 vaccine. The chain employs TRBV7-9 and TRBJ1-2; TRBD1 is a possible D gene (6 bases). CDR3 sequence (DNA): TGTGCCAGCAGCTTTTCAGGGGCCCCTAACTATGGCTACACCTTC. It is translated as CASSFSGAPNYGYTF.